The clone carrying this T cell receptor (beta chain) appeared a single time. Its target is not known. The sample belongs to a study of cytomegalovirus exposure and HLA in healthy donors. General study points: Sequencing depth roughly uniform across donors was assumed in presence/absence analyses. An apparent linkage of common viral pathogens to several of the most significant clusters emerged in a later analysis. TCR beta V- and J-gene trimming, according to a later analysis, was linked to a missense DCLRE1C variant. In a later analysis, the majority of CMV-associated beta chains seemingly showed HLA restriction.

CDR3 size: 16 residues. Trimming removed 6 bases from V and 4 bases from J; junction bases left unmatched: 15. The germline CDR1 and CDR2 sequences are SGHNT and YYREEE (reference sequence). Primers: 60 Vbeta forward and 13 Jbeta reverse. Here immunoSEQ multiplex PCR was the method, and the copy in TCRdb shows in-frame clones only, minus some. In the table there are more than 90,000 clones, around three quarters of which are singletons. This TCR was sampled from a man younger than 45 in good health and CMV-seronegative. V and J are TRBV5-4 and TRBJ1-1; the match to TRBD1 covers 7 bases. The sequencing input was PBMCs. The chain's CDR3 is CASTMGPDRVSTEAFF. For the CDR3, the DNA is TGTGCCAGCACCATGGGGCCCGACAGGGTGAGCACTGAAGCTTTCTTT.